This is a list of T cell receptor beta chains from one sample in a study of radiation and T cells in renal cell carcinoma. Some clones are missing from TCRdb's copy, which holds only in-frame ones; the method was immunoSEQ multiplex PCR. The table records 95,000 to 150,000 clones, about four fifths of them present only once. This specimen consisted of blood, obtained from a patient whose treatment included radiotherapy and nephrectomy. The receptors here all came from a woman in her sixties or seventies with renal cell carcinoma. Each CDR3 is given with its conserved first and last residue. Fields, in order: V gene, D gene, clone size, J gene, CDR3 protein, CDR3 DNA. D genes are given only for firm matches. The size entry is marked missing in some rows and otherwise reads once, few, many or a size class.

v_call: TRBV4-1
d_call: -
clone_size: -
j_call: TRBJ2-1
cdr3_aa: CASSQGRGLYNEQFF
cdr3_nt: TGCGCCAGCAGCCAAGGGCGGGGGCTATACAATGAGCAGTTCTTC

v_call: TRBV7-9
d_call: TRBD1
clone_size: -
j_call: TRBJ1-1
cdr3_aa: CASSPGQGEIGGEAFF
cdr3_nt: TGTGCCAGCAGCCCCGGACAGGGGGAGATTGGAGGTGAAGCTTTCTTT

v_call: TRBV5-1
d_call: -
clone_size: -
j_call: TRBJ2-7
cdr3_aa: CASSWGGSRDEQYF
cdr3_nt: TGCGCCAGCAGCTGGGGGGGCTCGAGGGACGAGCAGTACTTC

v_call: TRBV10-2
d_call: -
clone_size: few
j_call: TRBJ1-6
cdr3_aa: CASRQDNSYNSPLHF
cdr3_nt: TGCGCCAGCAGACAGGACAACTCCTATAATTCACCCCTCCACTTT

v_call: TRBV28
d_call: -
clone_size: -
j_call: TRBJ2-7
cdr3_aa: CATASGTPYEQYF
cdr3_nt: TGTGCCACCGCGTCCGGGACCCCCTACGAGCAGTACTTC

v_call: TRBV2
d_call: -
clone_size: -
j_call: TRBJ2-2
cdr3_aa: CASSRTPPGIGGELFF
cdr3_nt: TGTGCCAGCAGTCGAACACCCCCGGGTATCGGCGGGGAGTTGTTTTTT

v_call: TRBV6-5
d_call: -
clone_size: few
j_call: TRBJ1-1
cdr3_aa: CASSTPGTANFF
cdr3_nt: TGTGCCAGCAGTACCCCCGGGACCGCGAACTTCTTT

v_call: TRBV11-3
d_call: TRBD1
clone_size: -
j_call: TRBJ1-3
cdr3_aa: CASSLGGLGNTIYF
cdr3_nt: TGTGCCAGCAGCCTAGGGGGCCTTGGAAACACCATATATTTT

v_call: TRBV20-1
d_call: -
clone_size: few
j_call: TRBJ1-2
cdr3_aa: CSATSGDRRTF
cdr3_nt: TGCAGTGCCACCTCAGGGGACCGGAGGACCTTC

v_call: TRBV9
d_call: -
clone_size: -
j_call: TRBJ2-3
cdr3_aa: CASSVSGTPNTDTQYF
cdr3_nt: TGTGCCAGCAGCGTATCCGGCACCCCTAACACAGATACGCAGTATTTT

v_call: TRBV4-1
d_call: -
clone_size: -
j_call: TRBJ2-3
cdr3_aa: CASSHDQGTDTQYF
cdr3_nt: TGCGCCAGCAGCCATGACCAGGGAACAGATACGCAGTATTTT

v_call: TRBV5-1
d_call: -
clone_size: -
j_call: TRBJ2-5
cdr3_aa: CASSGDGGQETQYF
cdr3_nt: TGCGCCAGCTCGGGGGATGGCGGGCAAGAGACCCAGTACTTC

v_call: TRBV4-1
d_call: -
clone_size: -
j_call: TRBJ1-5
cdr3_aa: CASSENRVDQPQHF
cdr3_nt: TGCGCCAGCAGCGAAAACAGGGTCGATCAGCCCCAGCATTTT

v_call: TRBV5-1
d_call: TRBD2
clone_size: few
j_call: TRBJ2-5
cdr3_aa: CASSLASGGETQYF
cdr3_nt: TGCGCCAGCAGCTTGGCGTCGGGAGGGGAGACCCAGTACTTC

v_call: TRBV6-1
d_call: TRBD1
clone_size: -
j_call: TRBJ1-2
cdr3_aa: CASSADRGYGYTF
cdr3_nt: TGTGCCAGCAGTGCGGACAGGGGATATGGCTACACCTTC

v_call: TRBV29-1
d_call: TRBD1
clone_size: -
j_call: TRBJ1-1
cdr3_aa: CSVGDRGLNTEAFF
cdr3_nt: TGCAGCGTCGGGGACAGGGGGCTGAACACTGAAGCTTTCTTT